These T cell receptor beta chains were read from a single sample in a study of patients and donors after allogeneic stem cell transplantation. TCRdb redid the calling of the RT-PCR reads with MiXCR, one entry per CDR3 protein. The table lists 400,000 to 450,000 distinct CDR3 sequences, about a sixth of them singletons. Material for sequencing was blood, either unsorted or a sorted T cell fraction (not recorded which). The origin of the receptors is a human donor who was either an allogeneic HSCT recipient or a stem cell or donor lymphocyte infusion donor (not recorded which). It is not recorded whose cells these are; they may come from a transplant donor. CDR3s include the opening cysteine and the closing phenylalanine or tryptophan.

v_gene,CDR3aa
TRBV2,CASSQEGGGSTDTQYF
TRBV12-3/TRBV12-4,CASRLRGQGANEAFF
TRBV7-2,CASSLEARSNEQFF
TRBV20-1,CSASSRRNTGELFF
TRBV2,CASRVEWAGELFF
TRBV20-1,CSARVPGPLGGNTIYF
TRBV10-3,CAISDVGLTDTQYF
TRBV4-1,CASSQLRQGAGEKLFF
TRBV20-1,CSARETGVRNQPQHF
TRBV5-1,CASSPPGGVKEQYF
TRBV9,CASSVGTASSYEQYF
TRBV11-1,CASSLPGLAPSKPDEQFF
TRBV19,CASSLDTETQYF
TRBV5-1,CASSLEVAASSYEQYF
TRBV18,CASSPLGGGGLNEQYF
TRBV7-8,CASSPPPWRYRDYEETQYF
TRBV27,CASSYFNGHYGYTF
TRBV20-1,CSARGGEVPYEQYF
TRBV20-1,CSARDPGQGTYGYTF
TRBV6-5,CASSYLGRRQETQYF
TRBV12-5,CASGRDSYYGYTF
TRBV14,CASSPVGTRAEAFF
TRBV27,CASSRYRNTEAFF
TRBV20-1,CSARVPGQAIYNEQFF
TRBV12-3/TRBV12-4,CASSSFRANTEAFF